This T cell receptor (beta chain) stems from a study of T cell responses to AZD1222 COVID-19 vaccine. The repertoire was sequenced with immunoSEQ multiplex PCR; TCRdb's copy has only in-frame clones and lacks some. The repertoire has around 200,000 clones, just over 85% of them found once; the top ten carry about 7.2%. This clone was detected once. This clonotype originated in an adult in good health. The source was peripheral blood, collected on day 0 of AZD1222 vaccination.

CDR3 amino acids: CASSEIAYGELFF. CDR3 DNA: TGTGCCAGCAGTGAAATTGCCTATGGGGAGCTGTTTTTT. The chain combines TRBV2 with TRBJ2-2; D ambiguous. Germline V CDR1 and CDR2: SNHLY, FYNNEI. The V end lost 2 bases, the J end lost 8 bases, and 9 bases lay between the germline ends. This CDR3 comprises 13 residues.